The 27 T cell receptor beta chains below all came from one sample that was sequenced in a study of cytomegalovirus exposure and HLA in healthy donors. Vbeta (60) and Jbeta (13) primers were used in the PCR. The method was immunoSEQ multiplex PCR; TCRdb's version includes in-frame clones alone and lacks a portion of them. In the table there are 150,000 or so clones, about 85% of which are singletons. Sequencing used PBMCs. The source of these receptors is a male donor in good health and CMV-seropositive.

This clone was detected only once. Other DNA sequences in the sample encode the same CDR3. Here the CDR3 DNA reads TGCGCCAGCAGCAATTCTGGGACTAGCGGGAGACAAGACAATGAGCAGTTCTTC. This codes for CASSNSGTSGRQDNEQFF. This chain connects TRBV5-1 to TRBJ2-1; TRBD2 matches at 14 bases. The ends lost 4 bases at V and 5 bases at J; junction bases unmatched: 11. The CDR3 totals 18 residues. Germline V gene sequence: CDR1 SGHRS, CDR2 YFSETQ.

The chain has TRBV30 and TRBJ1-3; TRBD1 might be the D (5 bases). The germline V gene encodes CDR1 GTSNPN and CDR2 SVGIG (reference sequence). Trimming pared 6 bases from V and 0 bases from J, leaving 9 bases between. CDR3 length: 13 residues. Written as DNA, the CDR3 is TGTGCCTGCGGACATCTCTCTGGAAACACCATATATTTT. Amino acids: CACGHLSGNTIYF.

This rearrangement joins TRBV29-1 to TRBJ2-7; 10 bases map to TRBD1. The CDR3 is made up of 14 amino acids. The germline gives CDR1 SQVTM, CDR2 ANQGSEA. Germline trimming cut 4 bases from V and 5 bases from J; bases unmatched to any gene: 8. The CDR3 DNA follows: TGCAGCGTTGCTGGGACAGGGGTCGTTCACGAGCAGTACTTC. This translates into CSVAGTGVVHEQYF.

The CDR3 here is CASSEKGESNQPQHF. The CDR3 DNA follows: TGTGCCAGCAGTGAAAAGGGGGAGAGCAATCAGCCCCAGCATTTT. This chain links TRBV2 with TRBJ1-5; tentatively, D is TRBD1 (6 bases). V shed 2 bases and J shed 1 base, with 9 bases lying between them. Per germline, CDR1 SNHLY and CDR2 FYNNEI. The CDR3 length is 15 residues.

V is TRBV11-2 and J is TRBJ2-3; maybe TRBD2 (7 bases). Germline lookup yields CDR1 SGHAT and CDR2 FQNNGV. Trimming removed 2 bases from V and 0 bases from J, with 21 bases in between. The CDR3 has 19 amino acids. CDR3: CASSLRGGMVAESTDTQYF. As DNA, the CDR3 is TGTGCCAGCAGCTTAAGGGGGGGTATGGTAGCCGAAAGCACAGATACGCAGTATTTT.

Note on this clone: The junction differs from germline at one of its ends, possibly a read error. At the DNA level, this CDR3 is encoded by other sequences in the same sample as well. CDR3 DNA: TGTGCCAGCAGTTCCGGGGAGCACTATGGCTATACCAAAATCTTC. The encoded protein is CASSSGEHYGYTKIF. This chain joins TRBV6-5 and TRBJ1-2; D not resolved. From germline, CDR1 is MNHEY and CDR2 SVGAGI. The length of the CDR3 is 15 residues.

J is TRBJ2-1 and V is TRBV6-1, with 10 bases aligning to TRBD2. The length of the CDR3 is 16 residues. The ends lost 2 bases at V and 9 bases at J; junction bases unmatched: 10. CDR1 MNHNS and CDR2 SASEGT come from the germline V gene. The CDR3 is CASSERGALAGAEQFF. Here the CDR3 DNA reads TGTGCCAGCAGTGAAAGGGGGGCGCTAGCGGGAGCTGAGCAGTTCTTC.

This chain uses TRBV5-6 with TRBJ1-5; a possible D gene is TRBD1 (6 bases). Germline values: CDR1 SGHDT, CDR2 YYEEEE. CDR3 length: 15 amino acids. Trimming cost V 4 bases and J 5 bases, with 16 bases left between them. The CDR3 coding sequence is TGTGCCAGCAGCCTCGGACAGTTAAGCCATCAGCCCCAGCATTTT. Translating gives CASSLGQLSHQPQHF.

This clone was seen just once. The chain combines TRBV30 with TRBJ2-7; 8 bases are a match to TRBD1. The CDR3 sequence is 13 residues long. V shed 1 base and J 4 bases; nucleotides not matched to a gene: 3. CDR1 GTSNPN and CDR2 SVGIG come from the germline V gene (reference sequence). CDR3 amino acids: CAWSGTGQYEQYF. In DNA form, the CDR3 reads TGTGCCTGGAGTGGGACAGGGCAGTACGAGCAGTACTTC. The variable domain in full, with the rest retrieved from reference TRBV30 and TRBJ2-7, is SQTIHQWPATLVQPVGSPLSLECTVEGTSNPNLYWYRQAAGRGLQLLFYSVGIGQISSEVPQNLSASRPQDRQFILSSKKLLLSDSGFYLCAWSGTGQYEQYFGPGTRLTVT.

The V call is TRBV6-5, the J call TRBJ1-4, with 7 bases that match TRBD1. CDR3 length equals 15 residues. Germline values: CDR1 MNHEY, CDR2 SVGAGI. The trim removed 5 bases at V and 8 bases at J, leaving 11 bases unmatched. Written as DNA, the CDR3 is TGTGCCAGCAGTATAGGCAGACAGGGATCGGAAAAACTGTTTTTT. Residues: CASSIGRQGSEKLFF.

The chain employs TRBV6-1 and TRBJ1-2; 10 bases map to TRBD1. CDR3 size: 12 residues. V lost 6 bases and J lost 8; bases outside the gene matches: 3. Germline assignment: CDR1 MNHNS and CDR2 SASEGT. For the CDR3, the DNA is TGTGCCAGCAGCGGACAGGGGGGAGGCTACACCTTC. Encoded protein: CASSGQGGGYTF.

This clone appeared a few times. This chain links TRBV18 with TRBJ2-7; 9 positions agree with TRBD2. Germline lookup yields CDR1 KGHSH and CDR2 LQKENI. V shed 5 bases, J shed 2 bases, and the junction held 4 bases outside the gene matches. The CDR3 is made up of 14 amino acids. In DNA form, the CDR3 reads TGTGCCAGCTCAGCCCAGCGGGGGGCCTACGAGCAGTACTTC. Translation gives CASSAQRGAYEQYF. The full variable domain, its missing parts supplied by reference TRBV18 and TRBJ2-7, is NAGVMQNPRHLVRRRGQEARLRCSPMKGHSHVYWYRQLPEEGLKFMVYLQKENIIDESGMPKERFSAEFPKEGPSILRIQQVVRGDSAAYFCASSAQRGAYEQYFGPGTRLTVT.

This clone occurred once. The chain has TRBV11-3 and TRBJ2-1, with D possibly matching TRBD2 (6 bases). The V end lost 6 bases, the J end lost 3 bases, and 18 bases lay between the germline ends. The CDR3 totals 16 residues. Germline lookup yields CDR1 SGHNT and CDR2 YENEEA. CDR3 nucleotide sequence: TGTGCCAGCAGTTCGGGAGCTAGTGGCTTCTACAATGAGCAGTTCTTC. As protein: CASSSGASGFYNEQFF.

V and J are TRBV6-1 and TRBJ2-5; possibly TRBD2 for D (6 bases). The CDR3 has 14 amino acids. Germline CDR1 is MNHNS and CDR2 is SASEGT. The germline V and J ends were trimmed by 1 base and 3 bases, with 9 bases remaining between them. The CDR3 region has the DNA TGTGCCAGCAGTGAAGAGAAGCGGGAAGAGACCCAGTACTTC. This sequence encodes CASSEEKREETQYF.

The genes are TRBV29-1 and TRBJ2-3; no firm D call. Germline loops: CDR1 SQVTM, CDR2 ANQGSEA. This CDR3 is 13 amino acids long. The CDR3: CSVCATTADTQYF. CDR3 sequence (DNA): TGCAGTGTCTGTGCAACCACGGCAGATACGCAGTATTTT.

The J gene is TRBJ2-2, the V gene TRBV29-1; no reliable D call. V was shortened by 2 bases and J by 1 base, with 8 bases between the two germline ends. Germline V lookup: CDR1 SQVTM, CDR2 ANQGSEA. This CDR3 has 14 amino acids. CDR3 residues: CSVEKQLNTGELFF. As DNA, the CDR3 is TGCAGCGTTGAAAAACAGCTGAACACCGGGGAGCTGTTTTTT.

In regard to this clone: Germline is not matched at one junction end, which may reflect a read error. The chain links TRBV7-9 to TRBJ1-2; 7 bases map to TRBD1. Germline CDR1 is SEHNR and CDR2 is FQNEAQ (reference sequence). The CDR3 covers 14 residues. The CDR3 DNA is TGTTCCAGCAGCTTAGACAACAGGGGCTATGGCTACACCTTC. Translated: CSSSLDNRGYGYTF.

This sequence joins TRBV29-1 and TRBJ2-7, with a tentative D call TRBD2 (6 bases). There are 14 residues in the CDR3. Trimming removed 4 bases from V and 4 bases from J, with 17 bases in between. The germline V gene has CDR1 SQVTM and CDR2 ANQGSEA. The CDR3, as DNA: TGCAGCGTTGCCGGAGGCAGCGGGTCTTACGAGCAGTACTTC. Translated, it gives CSVAGGSGSYEQYF.

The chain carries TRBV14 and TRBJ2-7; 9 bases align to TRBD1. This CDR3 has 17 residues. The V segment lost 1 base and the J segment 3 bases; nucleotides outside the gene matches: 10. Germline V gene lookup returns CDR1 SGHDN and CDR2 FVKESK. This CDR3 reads CASSQGTGTGIFYEQYF. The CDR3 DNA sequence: TGTGCCAGCAGCCAAGGGACCGGGACAGGGATCTTCTACGAGCAGTACTTC. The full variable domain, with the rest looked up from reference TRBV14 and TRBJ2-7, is EAGVTQFPSHSVIEKGQTVTLRCDPISGHDNLYWYRRVMGKEIKFLLHFVKESKQDESGMPNNRFLAERTGGTYSTLKVQPAELEDSGVYFCASSQGTGTGIFYEQYFGPGTRLTVT.

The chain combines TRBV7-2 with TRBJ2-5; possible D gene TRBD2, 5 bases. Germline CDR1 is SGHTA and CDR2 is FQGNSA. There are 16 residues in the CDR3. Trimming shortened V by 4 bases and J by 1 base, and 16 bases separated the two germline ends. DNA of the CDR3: TGTGCCAGCAGCTACCGGGATGATGTATTCCAAGAGACCCAGTACTTC. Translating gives CASSYRDDVFQETQYF. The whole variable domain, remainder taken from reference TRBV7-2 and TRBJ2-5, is GAGVSQSPSNKVTEKGKDVELRCDPISGHTALYWYRQSLGQGLEFLIYFQGNSAPDKSGLPSDRFSAERTGGSVSTLTIQRTQQEDSAVYLCASSYRDDVFQETQYFGPGTRLLVL.

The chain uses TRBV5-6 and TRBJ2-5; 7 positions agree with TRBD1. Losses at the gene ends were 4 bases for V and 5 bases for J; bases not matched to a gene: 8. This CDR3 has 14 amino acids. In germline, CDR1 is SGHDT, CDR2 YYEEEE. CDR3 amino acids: CASSLTGLGETQYF. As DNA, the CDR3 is TGTGCCAGCAGCCTGACAGGGTTGGGGGAGACCCAGTACTTC.

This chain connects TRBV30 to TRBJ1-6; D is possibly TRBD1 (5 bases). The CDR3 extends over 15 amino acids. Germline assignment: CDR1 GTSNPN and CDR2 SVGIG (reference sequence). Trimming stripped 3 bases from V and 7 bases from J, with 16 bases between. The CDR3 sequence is CAWRAVWGVNSPLHF. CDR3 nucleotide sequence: TGTGCCTGGAGGGCGGTATGGGGGGTCAATTCACCCCTCCACTTT.

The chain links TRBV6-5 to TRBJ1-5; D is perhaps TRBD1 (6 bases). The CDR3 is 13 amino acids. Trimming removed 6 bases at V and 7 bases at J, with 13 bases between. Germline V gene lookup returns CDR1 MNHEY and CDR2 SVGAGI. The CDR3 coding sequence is TGTGCCAGCAGGAAACAGGGTTTCCAGCCCCAGCATTTT. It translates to CASRKQGFQPQHF.

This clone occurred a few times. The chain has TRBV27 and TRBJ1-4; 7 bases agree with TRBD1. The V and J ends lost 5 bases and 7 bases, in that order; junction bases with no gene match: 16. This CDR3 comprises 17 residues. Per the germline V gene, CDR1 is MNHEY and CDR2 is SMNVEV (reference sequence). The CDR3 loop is CASSPIRGFSMGEKLFF. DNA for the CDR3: TGTGCCAGCAGTCCCATCAGGGGGTTTAGTATGGGTGAAAAACTGTTTTTT.

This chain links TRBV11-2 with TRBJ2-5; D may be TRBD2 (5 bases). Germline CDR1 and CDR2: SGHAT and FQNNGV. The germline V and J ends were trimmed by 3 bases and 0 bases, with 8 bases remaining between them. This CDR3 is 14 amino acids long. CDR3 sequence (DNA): TGTGCCAGCAGCTTTGGCGGGCACCAAGAGACCCAGTACTTC. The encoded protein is CASSFGGHQETQYF.

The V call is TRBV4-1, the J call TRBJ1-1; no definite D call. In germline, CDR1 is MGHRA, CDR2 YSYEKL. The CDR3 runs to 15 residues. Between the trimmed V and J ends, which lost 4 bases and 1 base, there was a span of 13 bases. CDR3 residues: CASSLGSRGNTEAFF. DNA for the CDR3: TGCGCCAGCAGCCTGGGTAGCCGGGGGAACACTGAAGCTTTCTTT.

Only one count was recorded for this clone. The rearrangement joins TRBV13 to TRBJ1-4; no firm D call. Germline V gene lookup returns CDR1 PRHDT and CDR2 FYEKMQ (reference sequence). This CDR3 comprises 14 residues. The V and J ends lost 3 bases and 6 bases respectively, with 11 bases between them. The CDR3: CASSLGGNDEKLFF. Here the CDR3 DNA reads TGTGCCAGCAGCTTGGGAGGGAACGATGAAAAACTGTTTTTT.